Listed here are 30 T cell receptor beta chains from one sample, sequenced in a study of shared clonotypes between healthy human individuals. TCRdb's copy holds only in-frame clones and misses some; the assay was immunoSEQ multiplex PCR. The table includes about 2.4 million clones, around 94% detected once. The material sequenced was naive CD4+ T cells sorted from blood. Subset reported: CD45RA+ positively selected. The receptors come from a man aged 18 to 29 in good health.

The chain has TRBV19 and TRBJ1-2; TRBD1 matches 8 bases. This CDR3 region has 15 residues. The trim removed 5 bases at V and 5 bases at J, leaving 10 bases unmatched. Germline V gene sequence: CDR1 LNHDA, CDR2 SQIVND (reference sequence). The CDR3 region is CASSPGGEEGYGYTF. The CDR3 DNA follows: TGTGCCAGTAGTCCAGGGGGCGAAGAAGGGTATGGCTACACCTTC.

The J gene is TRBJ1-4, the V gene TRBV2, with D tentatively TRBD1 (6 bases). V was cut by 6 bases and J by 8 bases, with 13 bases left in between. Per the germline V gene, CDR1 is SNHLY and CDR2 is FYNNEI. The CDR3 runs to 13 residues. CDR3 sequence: CASRGQMGEKLFF. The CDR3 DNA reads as TGTGCCAGCAGGGGACAAATGGGGGAAAAACTGTTTTTT.

This chain's CDR3 is CASSELGGKNIQYF. CDR3 sequence (DNA): TGTGCCAGCAGTGAGTTAGGGGGCAAAAACATTCAGTACTTC. V is TRBV6-5 and J is TRBJ2-4, with D perhaps matching TRBD1 (6 bases). There are 14 residues in the CDR3. The germline V gene has CDR1 MNHEY and CDR2 SVGAGI. V lost 5 bases and J lost 3, with 11 bases in between.

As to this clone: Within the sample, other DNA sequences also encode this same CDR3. As DNA, the CDR3 is TGTGCCAGCAGTTCCGGTGGAGCACAAGAGACCCAGTACTTC. It yields the protein CASSSGGAQETQYF. The chain links TRBV6-6 to TRBJ2-5; D uncertain. Trimming took off 4 bases at V and 2 bases at J, with 11 bases between the two ends. The CDR3 is made up of 14 amino acids. The germline V gene encodes CDR1 MNHNY and CDR2 SVGAGI (reference sequence).

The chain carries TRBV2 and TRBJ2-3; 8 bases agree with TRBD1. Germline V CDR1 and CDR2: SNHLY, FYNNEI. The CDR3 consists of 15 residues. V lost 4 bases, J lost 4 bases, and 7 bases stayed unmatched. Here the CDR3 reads CASSAGQGIADTQYF. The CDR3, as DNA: TGTGCCAGCAGTGCAGGACAGGGTATTGCAGATACGCAGTATTTT.

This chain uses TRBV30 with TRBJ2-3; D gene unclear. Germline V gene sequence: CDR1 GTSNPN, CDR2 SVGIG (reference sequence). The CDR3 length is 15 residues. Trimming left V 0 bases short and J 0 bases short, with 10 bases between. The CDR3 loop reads CAWSVNAASTDTQYF. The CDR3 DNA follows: TGTGCCTGGAGTGTAAATGCGGCTAGCACAGATACGCAGTATTTT. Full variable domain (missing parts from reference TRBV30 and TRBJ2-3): SQTIHQWPATLVQPVGSPLSLECTVEGTSNPNLYWYRQAAGRGLQLLFYSVGIGQISSEVPQNLSASRPQDRQFILSSKKLLLSDSGFYLCAWSVNAASTDTQYFGPGTRLTVL.

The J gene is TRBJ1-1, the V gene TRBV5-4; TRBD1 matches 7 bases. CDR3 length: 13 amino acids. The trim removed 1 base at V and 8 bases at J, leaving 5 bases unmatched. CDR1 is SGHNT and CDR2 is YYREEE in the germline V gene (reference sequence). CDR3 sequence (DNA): TGTGCCAGCAGCTTGTGGCGGGACAGCGAAGCTTTCTTT. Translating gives CASSLWRDSEAFF. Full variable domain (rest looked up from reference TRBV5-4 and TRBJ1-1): ETGVTQSPTHLIKTRGQQVTLRCSSQSGHNTVSWYQQALGQGPQFIFQYYREEENGRGNFPPRFSGLQFPNYSSELNVNALELDDSALYLCASSLWRDSEAFFGQGTRLTVV.

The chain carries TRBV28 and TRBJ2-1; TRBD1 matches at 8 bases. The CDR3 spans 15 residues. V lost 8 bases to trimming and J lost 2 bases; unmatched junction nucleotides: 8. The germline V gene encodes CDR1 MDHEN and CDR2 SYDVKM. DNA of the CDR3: TGTGCCAGCGGGGTGGCAGGGGGCACCTACAATGAGCAGTTCTTC. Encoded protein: CASGVAGGTYNEQFF.

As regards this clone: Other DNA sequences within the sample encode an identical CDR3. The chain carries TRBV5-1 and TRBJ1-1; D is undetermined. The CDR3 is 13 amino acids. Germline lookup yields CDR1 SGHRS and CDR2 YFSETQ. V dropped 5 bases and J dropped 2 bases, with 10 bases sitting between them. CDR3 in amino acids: CASSLPPNTEAFF. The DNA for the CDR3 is TGCGCCAGCAGTTTACCCCCCAACACTGAAGCTTTCTTT.

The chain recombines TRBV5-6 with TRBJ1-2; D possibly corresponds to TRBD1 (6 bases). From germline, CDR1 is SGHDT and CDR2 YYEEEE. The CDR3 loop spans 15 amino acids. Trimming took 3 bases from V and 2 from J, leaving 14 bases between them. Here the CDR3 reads CASSWGGQPNYGYTF. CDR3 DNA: TGTGCCAGCAGCTGGGGCGGACAGCCCAACTATGGCTACACCTTC.

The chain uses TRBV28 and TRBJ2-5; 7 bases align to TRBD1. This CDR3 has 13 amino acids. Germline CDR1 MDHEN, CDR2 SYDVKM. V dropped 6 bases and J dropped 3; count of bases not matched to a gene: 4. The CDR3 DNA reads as TGTGCCAGCAGAAAGCAGGGGGAAGAGACCCAGTACTTC. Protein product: CASRKQGEETQYF.

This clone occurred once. The CDR3 loop is CASSFSPGSSNQPQHF. The CDR3 DNA sequence: TGTGCCAGCAGTTTTTCCCCAGGGAGTAGCAATCAGCCCCAGCATTTT. The J gene is TRBJ1-5, the V gene TRBV27; possible D gene TRBD1, 5 bases. Deletions cut 3 bases from V and 0 bases from J, with 12 bases between. Germline V gene data show CDR1 as MNHEY and CDR2 as SMNVEV (reference sequence). There are 16 residues in the CDR3.

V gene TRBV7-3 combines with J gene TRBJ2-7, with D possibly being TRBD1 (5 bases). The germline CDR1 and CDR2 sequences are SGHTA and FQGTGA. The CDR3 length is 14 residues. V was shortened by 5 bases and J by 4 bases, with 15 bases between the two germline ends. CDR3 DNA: TGTGCCAGCAGCCCAATAAGACAGATTTACGAGCAGTACTTC. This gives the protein CASSPIRQIYEQYF.

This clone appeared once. CDR3 bases: TGTGCCAGCAGCTTTGGACAGGGTCTCAATTCACCCCTCCACTTT. Its translation is CASSFGQGLNSPLHF. The chain couples TRBV7-2 to TRBJ1-6, with TRBD1 matching over 8 bases. The length of the CDR3 is 15 residues. V lost 3 bases, J lost 7 bases, and 5 bases stayed unmatched. The germline V gene encodes CDR1 SGHTA and CDR2 FQGNSA.

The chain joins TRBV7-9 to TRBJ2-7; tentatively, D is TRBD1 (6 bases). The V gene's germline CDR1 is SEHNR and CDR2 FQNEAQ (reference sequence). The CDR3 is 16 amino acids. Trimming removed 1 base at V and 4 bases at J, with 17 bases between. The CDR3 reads CASSLEGAGARYEQYF. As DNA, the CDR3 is TGTGCCAGCAGCTTAGAAGGGGCAGGGGCCCGGTACGAGCAGTACTTC. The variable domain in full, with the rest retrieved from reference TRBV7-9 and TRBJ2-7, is DTGVSQNPRHKITKRGQNVTFRCDPISEHNRLYWYRQTLGQGPEFLTYFQNEAQLEKSRLLSDRFSAERPKGSFSTLEIQRTEQGDSAMYLCASSLEGAGARYEQYFGPGTRLTVT.

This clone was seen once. The CDR3 region is CASSLMVGNGYTF. Written as DNA, the CDR3 is TGTGCCAGCAGCTTAATGGTGGGGAATGGCTACACCTTC. J is TRBJ1-2 and V is TRBV7-9; no firm D call. Germline lookup yields CDR1 SEHNR and CDR2 FQNEAQ (reference sequence). The CDR3 is made up of 13 amino acids. Trimming shortened V by 2 bases and J by 6 bases, and 10 bases separated the two germline ends.

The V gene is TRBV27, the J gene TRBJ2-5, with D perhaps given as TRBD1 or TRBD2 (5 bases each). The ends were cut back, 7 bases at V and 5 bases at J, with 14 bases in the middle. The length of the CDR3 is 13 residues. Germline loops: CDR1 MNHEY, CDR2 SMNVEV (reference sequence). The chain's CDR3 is CASTAWGSETQYF. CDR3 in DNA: TGTGCCAGCACCGCTTGGGGGTCGGAGACCCAGTACTTC.

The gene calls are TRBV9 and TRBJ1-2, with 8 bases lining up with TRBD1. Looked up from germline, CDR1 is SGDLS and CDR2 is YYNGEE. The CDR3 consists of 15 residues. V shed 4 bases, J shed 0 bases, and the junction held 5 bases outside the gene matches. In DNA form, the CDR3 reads TGTGCCAGCAGCACCCGGACAGGGCCTAACTATGGCTACACCTTC. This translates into CASSTRTGPNYGYTF.

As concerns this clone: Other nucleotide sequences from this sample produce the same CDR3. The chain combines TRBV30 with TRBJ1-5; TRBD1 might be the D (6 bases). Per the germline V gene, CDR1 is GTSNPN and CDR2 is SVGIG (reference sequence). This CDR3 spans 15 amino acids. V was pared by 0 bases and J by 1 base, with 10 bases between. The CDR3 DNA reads TGTGCCTGGAGTGTTGGGGGGGCGAGCAATCAGCCCCAGCATTTT. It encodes CAWSVGGASNQPQHF. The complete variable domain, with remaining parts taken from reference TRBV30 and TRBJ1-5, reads SQTIHQWPATLVQPVGSPLSLECTVEGTSNPNLYWYRQAAGRGLQLLFYSVGIGQISSEVPQNLSASRPQDRQFILSSKKLLLSDSGFYLCAWSVGGASNQPQHFGDGTRLSIL.

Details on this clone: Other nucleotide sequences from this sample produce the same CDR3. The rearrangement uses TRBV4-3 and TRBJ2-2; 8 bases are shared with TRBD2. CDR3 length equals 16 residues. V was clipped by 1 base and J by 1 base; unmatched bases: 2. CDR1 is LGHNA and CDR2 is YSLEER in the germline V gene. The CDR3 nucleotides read TGCGCCAGCAGCCAAGTCGGGAGGGGGAACACCGGGGAGCTGTTTTTT. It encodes CASSQVGRGNTGELFF.

CDR3 nucleotides: TGCGCCAGCAGCTTCGGCGGGGGCCCCGGGGAGCTGTTTTTT. It specifies CASSFGGGPGELFF. The chain recombines TRBV5-1 with TRBJ2-2, with D tentatively TRBD2 (7 bases). V lost 2 bases and J 6 bases, leaving 11 bases between the germline ends. Germline-derived CDR1 and CDR2 are SGHRS and YFSETQ. The CDR3 sequence is 14 residues long.

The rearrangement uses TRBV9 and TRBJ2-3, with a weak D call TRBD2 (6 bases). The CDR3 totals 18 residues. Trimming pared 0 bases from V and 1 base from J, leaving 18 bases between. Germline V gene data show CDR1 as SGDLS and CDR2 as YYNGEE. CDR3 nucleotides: TGTGCCAGCAGCGTAGCTCCCCTTCCCGGGGGTGGCACAGATACGCAGTATTTT. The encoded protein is CASSVAPLPGGGTDTQYF.

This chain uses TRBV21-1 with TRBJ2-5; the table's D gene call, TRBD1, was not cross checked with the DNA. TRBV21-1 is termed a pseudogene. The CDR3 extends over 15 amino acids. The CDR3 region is CASSKKRTGEETQYF. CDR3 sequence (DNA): TGTGCCAGCAGCAAAAAGAGGACAGGGGAAGAGACCCAGTACTTC.

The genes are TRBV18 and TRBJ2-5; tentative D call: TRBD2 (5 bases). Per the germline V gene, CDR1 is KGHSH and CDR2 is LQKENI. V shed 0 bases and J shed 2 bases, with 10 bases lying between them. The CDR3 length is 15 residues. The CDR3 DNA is TGTGCCAGCTCACCACCCGTCGGGAATCAAGAGACCCAGTACTTC. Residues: CASSPPVGNQETQYF.

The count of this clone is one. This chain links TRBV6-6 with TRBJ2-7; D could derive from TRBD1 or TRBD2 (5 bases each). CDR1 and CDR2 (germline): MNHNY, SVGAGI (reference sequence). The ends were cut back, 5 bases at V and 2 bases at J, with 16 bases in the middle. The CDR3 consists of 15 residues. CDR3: CASSPAGARTYEQYF. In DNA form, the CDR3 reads TGTGCCAGCAGTCCGGCCGGGGCCCGAACCTACGAGCAGTACTTC.

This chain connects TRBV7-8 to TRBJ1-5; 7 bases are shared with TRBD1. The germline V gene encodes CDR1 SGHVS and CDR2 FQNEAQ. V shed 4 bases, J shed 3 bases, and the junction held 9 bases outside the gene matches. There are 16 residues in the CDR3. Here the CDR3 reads CASSSSGTASNQPQHF. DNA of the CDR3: TGTGCCAGCAGCTCCTCCGGGACAGCCTCCAATCAGCCCCAGCATTTT.

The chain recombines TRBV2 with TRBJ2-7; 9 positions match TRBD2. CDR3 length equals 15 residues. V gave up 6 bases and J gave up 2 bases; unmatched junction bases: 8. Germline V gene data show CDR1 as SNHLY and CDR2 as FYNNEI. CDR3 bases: TGTGCCAGCAGCCTCGAGAGCGGGGGGCCCTACGAGCAGTACTTC. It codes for CASSLESGGPYEQYF.

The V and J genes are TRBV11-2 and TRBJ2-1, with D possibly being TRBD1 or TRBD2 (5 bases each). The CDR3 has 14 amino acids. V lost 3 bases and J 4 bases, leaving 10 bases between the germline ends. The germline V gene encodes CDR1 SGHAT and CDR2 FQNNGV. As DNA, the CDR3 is TGTGCCAGCAGCTTGGGGCAGCGGTACAATGAGCAGTTCTTC. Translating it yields CASSLGQRYNEQFF. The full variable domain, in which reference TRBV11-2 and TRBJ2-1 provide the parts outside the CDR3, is EAGVAQSPRYKIIEKRQSVAFWCNPISGHATLYWYQQILGQGPKLLIQFQNNGVVDDSQLPKDRFSAERLKGVDSTLKIQPAKLEDSAVYLCASSLGQRYNEQFFGPGTRLTVL.

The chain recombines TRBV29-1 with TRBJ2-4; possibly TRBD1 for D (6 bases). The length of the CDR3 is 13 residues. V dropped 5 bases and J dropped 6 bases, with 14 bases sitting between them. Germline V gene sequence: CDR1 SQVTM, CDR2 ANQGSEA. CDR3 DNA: TGCAGCGTTTATTTAGGACAGTTAAACATTCAGTACTTC. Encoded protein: CSVYLGQLNIQYF.

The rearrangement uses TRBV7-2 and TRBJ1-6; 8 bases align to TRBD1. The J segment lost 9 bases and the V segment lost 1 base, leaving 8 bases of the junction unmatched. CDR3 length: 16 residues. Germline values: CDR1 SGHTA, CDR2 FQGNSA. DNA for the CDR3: TGTGCCAGCAGCTTAGGGGCAGGGGGCGTCTTTTCACCCCTCCACTTT. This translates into CASSLGAGGVFSPLHF.